These 11 T cell receptor beta chains originate from one sample sequenced in a study of blood T cells in healthy people across ages. Then a second PCR, running roughly 7 to 11 cycles, was carried out with a sample-barcoded 5' primer and a J-beta primer mix. Each CDR3 protein gets one entry after TCRdb re-called the 5' RACE reads with MiXCR. Found here are roughly 700,000 distinct CDR3 sequences, 25% of them singletons; the top ten hold 9.4%. The data also belong to a second study, concerning T cells of mothers and their children.

Material for sequencing was blood. These receptors came from a boy aged 10-17 years in good health.

This chain connects TRBV4-3 to TRBJ2-4, with 7 bases that match TRBD2. J gave up 3 bases and V 1 base, and 12 bases lay outside the gene matches. The germline V gene encodes CDR1 LGHNA and CDR2 YSLEER. The CDR3 contains 18 residues. The CDR3, as DNA: TGCGCCAGCAGCCAAGGGCTAGCGGAGACCCTTGTCAAAAACATTCAGTACTTC. This gives the protein CASSQGLAETLVKNIQYF.

This sequence joins TRBV18 and TRBJ2-5; D not certain. From germline, CDR1 is KGHSH and CDR2 LQKENI. CDR3 length equals 15 residues. Trimming took off 2 bases at V and 0 bases at J, with 10 bases between the two ends. The CDR3 sequence is CASSPGKAHQETQYF. As DNA, the CDR3 is TGTGCCAGCTCACCAGGAAAAGCGCACCAAGAGACCCAGTACTTC.

J is TRBJ2-7 and V is TRBV15, with TRBD1 identical over 9 bases. V shed 3 bases and J 5 bases; nucleotides not matched to a gene: 5. CDR1 and CDR2 from the germline V gene are LNHNV and YYDKDF (reference sequence). CDR3 length equals 14 residues. The CDR3 sequence is CATSSRTGDHEQYF. Written as DNA, the CDR3 is TGTGCCACCAGCAGTAGGACAGGGGACCACGAGCAGTACTTC.

The sample holds a few counts of this clonotype. The chain combines TRBV7-2 with TRBJ2-7; the D is unclear. Germline CDR1 SGHTA, CDR2 FQGNSA. The germline V and J ends were trimmed by 1 base and 3 bases, with 10 bases remaining between them. The CDR3 consists of 14 residues. In DNA form, the CDR3 reads TGTGCCAGCAGCTTAGTATCCTGGGACTACGAGCAGTACTTC. This sequence encodes CASSLVSWDYEQYF.

J is TRBJ2-7 and V is TRBV9; possible D gene TRBD1, 5 bases. Germline V gene sequence: CDR1 SGDLS, CDR2 YYNGEE. The CDR3 has 12 amino acids. V gave up 8 bases and J gave up 5 bases, with 14 bases separating them. The CDR3 loop is CASAGLSNEQYF. CDR3 bases: TGTGCCAGTGCAGGGTTGTCGAACGAGCAGTACTTC.

This clonotype was seen more than once but under ten times. The CDR3: CASSASLAADTQYF. The CDR3 coding sequence is TGTGCCAGCAGTGCCTCACTAGCGGCAGATACGCAGTATTTT. V is TRBV12-3 or TRBV12-4 and J is TRBJ2-3, with 8 bases lining up with TRBD2. The CDR3 totals 14 residues. The V segment lost 5 bases and the J segment 4 bases; nucleotides outside the gene matches: 5.

In this sample, this clonotype turned up a few times. The rearrangement uses TRBV20-1 and TRBJ2-2, with 8 nucleotides matching TRBD2. Germline values: CDR1 DFQATT, CDR2 SNEGSKA (reference sequence). The V gene end was trimmed by 0 bases and the J gene end by 6 bases; junction bases not matched to a gene: 12. The CDR3 consists of 17 residues. As DNA, the CDR3 is TGCAGTGCTAGAGATCTCGGGGGACTAGGATCCGCCGGGGAGCTGTTTTTT. This sequence encodes CSARDLGGLGSAGELFF.

V gene TRBV10-3 combines with J gene TRBJ2-2, with unresolved D. The V and J ends lost 3 bases and 2 bases respectively, with 4 bases between them. CDR1 is ENHRY, CDR2 SYGVKD, per germline. CDR3 length: 13 residues. Here the CDR3 DNA reads TGTGCCATCAGTGATTTAAACACCGGGGAGCTGTTTTTT. Its translation: CAISDLNTGELFF.

The V and J genes are TRBV3-1 and TRBJ2-3; D possibly corresponds to TRBD2 (5 bases). This CDR3 region has 12 residues. The V end was cut by 4 bases, the J end by 8 bases, with 10 bases between. Germline CDR1 LGHDT, CDR2 YNNKEL (reference sequence). CDR3 sequence reads: CASSPASGTQYF. The DNA for the CDR3 is TGTGCCAGCAGCCCAGCAAGCGGTACGCAGTATTTT.

V is TRBV6-2 or TRBV6-3 and J is TRBJ2-7; possibly TRBD1 for D (5 bases). The V end lost 11 bases, the J end lost 2 bases, and 13 bases lay between the germline ends. The length of the CDR3 is 12 residues. CDR1 and CDR2 (germline): MNHEY, SVGEGT. CDR3: CAGKKGTYEQYF. CDR3 nucleotide sequence: TGTGCCGGCAAGAAGGGGACCTACGAGCAGTACTTC.

This clonotype was seen only a few times. The V gene is TRBV7-9, the J gene TRBJ2-1; 7 bases map to TRBD1. With V trimmed by 5 bases and J by 0 bases, 4 bases remained unmatched. Germline loops: CDR1 SEHNR, CDR2 FQNEAQ (reference sequence). The CDR3 extends over 15 amino acids. Here the CDR3 DNA reads TGTGCCAGCAGCGTGAGGACAGGCTCCTACAATGAGCAGTTCTTC. Its protein is CASSVRTGSYNEQFF. The whole variable domain, filled in from reference TRBV7-9 and TRBJ2-1, reads DTGVSQNPRHKITKRGQNVTFRCDPISEHNRLYWYRQTLGQGPEFLTYFQNEAQLEKSRLLSDRFSAERPKGSFSTLEIQRTEQGDSAMYLCASSVRTGSYNEQFFGPGTRLTVL.